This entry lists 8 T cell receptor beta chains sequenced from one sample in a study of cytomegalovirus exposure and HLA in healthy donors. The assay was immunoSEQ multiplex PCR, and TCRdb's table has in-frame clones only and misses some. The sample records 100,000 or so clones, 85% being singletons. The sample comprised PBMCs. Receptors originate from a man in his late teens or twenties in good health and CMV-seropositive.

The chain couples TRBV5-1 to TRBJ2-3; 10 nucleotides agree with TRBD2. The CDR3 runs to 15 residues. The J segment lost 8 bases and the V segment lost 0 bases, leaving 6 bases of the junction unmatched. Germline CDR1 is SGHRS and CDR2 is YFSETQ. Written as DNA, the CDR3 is TGCGCCAGCAGCTTGGAAGCGGGAGGGCCCGGTACGCAGTATTTT. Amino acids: CASSLEAGGPGTQYF.

The CDR3 DNA is TGTGCCTGGAGCCGGGACAGGGGTTACAATGAGCAGTTCTTC. It encodes CAWSRDRGYNEQFF. The gene calls are TRBV30 and TRBJ2-1; the match to TRBD1 covers 10 bases. The CDR3 length is 14 residues. The trim removed 3 bases at V and 4 bases at J, leaving 3 bases unmatched. The germline gives CDR1 GTSNPN, CDR2 SVGIG (reference sequence).

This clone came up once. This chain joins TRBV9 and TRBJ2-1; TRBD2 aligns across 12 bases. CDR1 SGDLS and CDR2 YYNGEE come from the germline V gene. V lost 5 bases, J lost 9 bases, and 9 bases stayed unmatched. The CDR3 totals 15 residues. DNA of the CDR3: TGTGCCAGCAGTCTGACTAGCGGGAGTATGAGTGAGCAGTTCTTC. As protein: CASSLTSGSMSEQFF.

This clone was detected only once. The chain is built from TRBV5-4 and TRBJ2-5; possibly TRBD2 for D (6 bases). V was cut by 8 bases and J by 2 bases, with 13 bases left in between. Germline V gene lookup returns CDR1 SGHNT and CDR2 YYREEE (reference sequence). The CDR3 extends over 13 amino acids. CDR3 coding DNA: TGTGCCAGTAGCGGCGCGGGGCAAGAGACCCAGTACTTC. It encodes CASSGAGQETQYF.

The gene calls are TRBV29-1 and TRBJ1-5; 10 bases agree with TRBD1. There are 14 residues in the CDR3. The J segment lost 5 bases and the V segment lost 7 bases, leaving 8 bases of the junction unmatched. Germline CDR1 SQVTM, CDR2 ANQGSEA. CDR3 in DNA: TGCAGCGCCTCTTCCGGGACAGGGGATCAGCCCCAGCATTTT. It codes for CSASSGTGDQPQHF.

The CDR3 DNA follows: TGTGCCAGCAGCCCACCGGGGGGCAAAGAGACCCAGTACTTC. Amino acids: CASSPPGGKETQYF. This sequence joins TRBV7-6 and TRBJ2-5; the D gene is possibly TRBD2 (7 bases). The CDR3 runs 14 residues. Germline lookup yields CDR1 SGHVS and CDR2 FNYEAQ. V was trimmed by 5 bases and J by 3 bases, leaving 13 bases between them. Looking up the rest from reference TRBV7-6 and TRBJ2-5 gives the full variable domain: GAGVSQSPRYKVTKRGQDVALRCDPISGHVSLYWYRQALGQGPEFLTYFNYEAQQDKSGLPNDRFSAERPEGSISTLTIQRTEQRDSAMYRCASSPPGGKETQYFGPGTRLLVL.

CDR3 region: CASSIRVIRARNQPQHF. As DNA, the CDR3 is TGTGCCAGTAGTATACGAGTCATCAGGGCCCGGAATCAGCCCCAGCATTTT. The chain couples TRBV19 to TRBJ1-5; D may be TRBD1 (5 bases). Trimming stripped 2 bases from V and 4 bases from J, with 18 bases between. The CDR3 length is 17 residues. Germline loops: CDR1 LNHDA, CDR2 SQIVND (reference sequence).

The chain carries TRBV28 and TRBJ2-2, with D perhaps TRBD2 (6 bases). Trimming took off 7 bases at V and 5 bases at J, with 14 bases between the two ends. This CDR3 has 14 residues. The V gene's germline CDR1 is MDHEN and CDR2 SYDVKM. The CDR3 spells CASNTGTATGELFF. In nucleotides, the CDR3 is TGTGCCAGCAATACCGGGACTGCAACCGGGGAGCTGTTTTTT.